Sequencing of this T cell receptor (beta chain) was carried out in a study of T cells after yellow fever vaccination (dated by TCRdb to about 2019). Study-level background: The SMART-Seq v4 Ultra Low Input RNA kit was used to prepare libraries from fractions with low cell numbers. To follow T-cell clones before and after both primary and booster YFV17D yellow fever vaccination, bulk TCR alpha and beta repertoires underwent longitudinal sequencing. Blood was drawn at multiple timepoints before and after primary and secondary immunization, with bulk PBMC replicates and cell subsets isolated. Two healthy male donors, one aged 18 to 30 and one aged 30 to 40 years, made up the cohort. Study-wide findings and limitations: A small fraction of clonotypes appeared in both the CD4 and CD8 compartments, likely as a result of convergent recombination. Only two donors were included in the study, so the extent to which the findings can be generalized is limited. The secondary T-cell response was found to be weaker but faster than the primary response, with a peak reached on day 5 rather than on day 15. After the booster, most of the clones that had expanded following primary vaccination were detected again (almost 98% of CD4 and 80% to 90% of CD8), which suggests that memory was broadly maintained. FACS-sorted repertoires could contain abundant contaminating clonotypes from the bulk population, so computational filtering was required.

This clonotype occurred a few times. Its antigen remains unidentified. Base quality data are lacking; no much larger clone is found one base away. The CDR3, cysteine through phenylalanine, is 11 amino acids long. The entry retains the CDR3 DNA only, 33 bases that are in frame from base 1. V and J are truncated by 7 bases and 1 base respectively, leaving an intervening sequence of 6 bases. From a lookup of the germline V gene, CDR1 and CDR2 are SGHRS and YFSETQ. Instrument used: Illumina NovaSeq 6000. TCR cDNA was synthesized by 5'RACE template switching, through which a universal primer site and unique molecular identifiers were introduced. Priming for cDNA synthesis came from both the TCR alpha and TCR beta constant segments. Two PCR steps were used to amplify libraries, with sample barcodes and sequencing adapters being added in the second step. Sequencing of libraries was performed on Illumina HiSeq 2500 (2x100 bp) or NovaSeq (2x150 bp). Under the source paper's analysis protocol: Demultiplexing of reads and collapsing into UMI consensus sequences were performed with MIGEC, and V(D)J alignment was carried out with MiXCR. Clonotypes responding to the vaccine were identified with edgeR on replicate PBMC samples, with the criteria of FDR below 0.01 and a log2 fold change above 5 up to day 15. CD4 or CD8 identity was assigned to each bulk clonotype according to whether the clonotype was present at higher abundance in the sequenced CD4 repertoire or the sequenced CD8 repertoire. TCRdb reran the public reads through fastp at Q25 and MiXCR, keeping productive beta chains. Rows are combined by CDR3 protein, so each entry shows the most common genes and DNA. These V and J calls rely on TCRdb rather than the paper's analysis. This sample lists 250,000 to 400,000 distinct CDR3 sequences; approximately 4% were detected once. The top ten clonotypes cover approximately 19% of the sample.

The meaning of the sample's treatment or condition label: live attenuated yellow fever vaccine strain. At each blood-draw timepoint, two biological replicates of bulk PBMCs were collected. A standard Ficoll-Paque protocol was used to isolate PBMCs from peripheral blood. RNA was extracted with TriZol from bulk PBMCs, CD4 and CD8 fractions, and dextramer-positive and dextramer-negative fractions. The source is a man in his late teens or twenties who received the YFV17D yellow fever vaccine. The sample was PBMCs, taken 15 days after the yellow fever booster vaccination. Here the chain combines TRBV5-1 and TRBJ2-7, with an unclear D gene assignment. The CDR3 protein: CASSESYEQYF. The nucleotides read TGCGCCAGCTCAGAGTCCTACGAGCAGTACTTC.